Presented here are 32 T cell receptor beta chains from one specimen sequenced in a study of T-cell memory formation after mild COVID-19. TCRdb redid the calling of the 5' RACE reads with MiXCR, one entry per CDR3 protein. This table has roughly 550,000 distinct CDR3 sequences, roughly 20% appearing once. The sample was PBMCs or a T cell subset sorted from them (not recorded which). The receptors shown here come from an adult woman who had mild COVID-19 (a few samples of this study predate the infection). Cell type and time point are not known.

This clonotype turned up a few times. V is TRBV12-3 or TRBV12-4 and J is TRBJ1-3; D ambiguous. Trimming pared 1 base from V and 7 bases from J, leaving 11 bases between. This CDR3 is built from 14 residues. CDR3 loop: CASSLDRRINTIYF. CDR3 in DNA: TGTGCCAGCAGTTTAGACAGAAGAATCAACACCATATATTTT.

The genes are TRBV7-6 and TRBJ1-6, with a tentative D call TRBD1 (6 bases). The CDR3 is 17 residues long. V dropped 5 bases and J dropped 4 bases, with 18 bases sitting between them. The V gene's germline CDR1 is SGHVS and CDR2 FNYEAQ. The CDR3 loop reads CASSHYPGEPYNSPLHF. The CDR3 bases are TGTGCCAGCAGCCACTACCCAGGGGAGCCTTATAATTCACCCCTCCACTTT.

The rearrangement links TRBV5-4 to TRBJ2-1, with TRBD1 as a possible D gene (6 bases). CDR1 and CDR2 (germline): SGHNT, YYREEE (reference sequence). The CDR3 loop spans 16 amino acids. Trimming shortened V by 0 bases and J by 0 bases, and 10 bases separated the two germline ends. This CDR3 reads CASSLGGHSSYNEQFF. In nucleotides, the CDR3 is TGTGCCAGCAGCTTGGGGGGGCACAGCTCCTACAATGAGCAGTTCTTC. Full variable domain (outside the CDR3, taken from reference TRBV5-4 and TRBJ2-1): ETGVTQSPTHLIKTRGQQVTLRCSSQSGHNTVSWYQQALGQGPQFIFQYYREEENGRGNFPPRFSGLQFPNYSSELNVNALELDDSALYLCASSLGGHSSYNEQFFGPGTRLTVL.

This clonotype was picked up a small number of times. V usage is TRBV20-1 and J usage is TRBJ2-7; D ambiguous. Germline CDR1 reads DFQATT; CDR2 reads SNEGSKA (reference sequence). The CDR3 covers 15 residues. The ends were cut back, 3 bases at V and 5 bases at J, with 20 bases in the middle. This chain's CDR3 is CSASLYRTGHDEQYF. In DNA form, the CDR3 reads TGCAGTGCTAGTTTATATAGAACGGGCCATGACGAGCAGTACTTC.

Only a few counts were recorded for this clonotype. The rearrangement joins TRBV7-8 to TRBJ1-1; D uncertain. Germline V gene sequence: CDR1 SGHVS, CDR2 FQNEAQ. This CDR3 contains 16 residues. Between the trimmed V and J ends, which lost 7 bases and 5 bases, there was a span of 23 bases. DNA for the CDR3: TGTGCCAGCACCGGCACGGGTGTAAGTGTGGGGACTGAAGCTTTCTTT. Protein sequence: CASTGTGVSVGTEAFF.

This clonotype was observed a few times. This chain links TRBV9 with TRBJ2-3; D possibly corresponds to TRBD2 (6 bases). Germline V lookup: CDR1 SGDLS, CDR2 YYNGEE. The CDR3 covers 19 residues. V lost 0 bases and J 2 bases, leaving 22 bases between the germline ends. The CDR3 loop is CASSVEGSGLQLATDTQYF. In DNA, the CDR3 is TGTGCCAGCAGCGTAGAGGGATCCGGGCTACAACTAGCCACAGATACGCAGTATTTT.

This chain links TRBV10-3 with TRBJ1-1; the D is unclear. Germline lookup yields CDR1 ENHRY and CDR2 SYGVKD. Trimming removed 0 bases from V and 7 bases from J, with 9 bases in between. This CDR3 has 13 residues. CDR3 sequence: CAISESEGCEAFF. The DNA of the CDR3 is TGTGCCATCAGTGAGTCGGAGGGCTGTGAAGCTTTCTTT.

The rearrangement uses TRBV20-1 and TRBJ2-3; D call uncertain. The V end lost 1 base, the J end lost 3 bases, and 23 bases lay between the germline ends. Germline values: CDR1 DFQATT, CDR2 SNEGSKA (reference sequence). This CDR3 is built from 18 residues. The CDR3 loop reads CSARVVGFINPVTDTQYF. CDR3 nucleotides: TGCAGTGCTAGAGTGGTCGGGTTCATCAACCCTGTGACAGATACGCAGTATTTT.

This rearrangement joins TRBV5-1 to TRBJ2-5, with 7 bases identical to TRBD2. Unmatched junction bases numbered 4, after V lost 4 bases and J lost 1 base. CDR1 and CDR2 (germline): SGHRS, YFSETQ. This CDR3 has 14 amino acids. The CDR3 DNA reads as TGCGCCAGCAGCGGCGGGAGAACCCAAGAGACCCAGTACTTC. Its protein is CASSGGRTQETQYF.

The rearrangement links TRBV7-3 to TRBJ2-3; perhaps TRBD1 as D (5 bases). The CDR3 covers 11 residues. V shed 4 bases and J shed 14 bases, with 13 bases lying between them. Germline V gene lookup returns CDR1 SGHTA and CDR2 FQGTGA. The CDR3 loop reads CASSSGLEAYF. The CDR3 DNA is TGTGCCAGCAGCTCAGGGCTTGAGGCGTATTTT.

V gene TRBV7-8 combines with J gene TRBJ2-2; TRBD2 matches 7 bases. V trimming: 4 bases; J trimming: 5 bases; junction bases outside the gene matches: 7. This CDR3 is built from 15 residues. Germline CDR1 and CDR2: SGHVS and FQNEAQ. CDR3: CASSSERGTTGELFF. In nucleotides, the CDR3 is TGTGCCAGCAGCTCTGAGCGGGGTACGACCGGGGAGCTGTTTTTT.

This clonotype occurred a few times. The V call is TRBV4-2, the J call TRBJ2-1; no definite D call. CDR1 and CDR2 (germline): LGHNA, YNFKEQ. V was cut by 1 base and J by 10 bases, with 17 bases left in between. The CDR3 sequence is 15 residues long. CDR3 residues: CASSQVGIIPLEQFF. The CDR3 DNA sequence: TGTGCCAGCAGCCAAGTAGGGATTATTCCTCTGGAGCAGTTCTTC.

The J gene is TRBJ1-5, the V gene TRBV3-1; the D gene is possibly TRBD1 (6 bases). Trimming removed 1 base at V and 6 bases at J, with 10 bases between. The CDR3 is 14 residues long. Per the germline V gene, CDR1 is LGHDT and CDR2 is YNNKEL (reference sequence). The CDR3 spells CASSQATGTQPQHF. The CDR3 coding sequence is TGTGCCAGCAGCCAAGCAACAGGGACTCAGCCCCAGCATTTT.

This clonotype turned up a few times. The chain couples TRBV7-2 to TRBJ2-5; the D is unclear. This CDR3 region has 14 residues. CDR1 is SGHTA and CDR2 is FQGNSA in the germline V gene. The V end lost 3 bases, the J end lost 2 bases, and 10 bases lay between the germline ends. The CDR3 is CASSFNSLQETQYF. The CDR3 bases are TGTGCCAGCAGCTTTAACAGCCTTCAAGAGACCCAGTACTTC.

The V gene is TRBV10-3, the J gene TRBJ2-7, with a possible D match to TRBD1 (6 bases). Looked up from germline, CDR1 is ENHRY and CDR2 is SYGVKD. Trimming cost V 2 bases and J 9 bases, with 14 bases left between them. This CDR3 is 13 amino acids long. The CDR3, as DNA: TGTGCCATCAGTGAGCCGCAGGGGCTTGGGCAGTACTTC. Its protein is CAISEPQGLGQYF.

This clonotype was counted a few times. The chain carries TRBV7-9 and TRBJ2-1, with D maybe TRBD2 (6 bases). Germline loops: CDR1 SEHNR, CDR2 FQNEAQ (reference sequence). This CDR3 comprises 15 residues. Trimming cost V 7 bases and J 4 bases, with 17 bases left between them. In DNA form, the CDR3 reads TGTGCCAGCAACCCGGGAGAGTTAGGGTACAATGAGCAGTTCTTC. Protein sequence: CASNPGELGYNEQFF.

This clonotype was seen ten or more times. The chain's CDR3 is CASSFSEETQYF. DNA of the CDR3: TGTGCCAGCAGTTTCTCCGAAGAGACCCAGTACTTC. V gene TRBV12-3 or TRBV12-4 combines with J gene TRBJ2-5; D gene unclear. V lost 3 bases to trimming and J lost 3 bases, with 5 bases between them. This CDR3 spans 12 amino acids.

This clonotype has more than one count but fewer than ten. V and J are TRBV12-3 or TRBV12-4 and TRBJ2-1; D could derive from TRBD1 or TRBD2 (5 bases each). Between the trimmed V and J ends, which lost 5 bases and 6 bases, there was a span of 11 bases. The CDR3 has 13 amino acids. CDR3 region: CASSTRDLNEQFF. The CDR3 coding sequence is TGTGCCAGCAGTACCCGGGACCTCAATGAGCAGTTCTTC.

V usage is TRBV6-5 and J usage is TRBJ2-7; D not certain. This CDR3 has 14 amino acids. V was trimmed by 5 bases and J by 3 bases, leaving 14 bases between them. Germline V gene data show CDR1 as MNHEY and CDR2 as SVGAGI. In DNA form, the CDR3 reads TGTGCCAGCAGTGACGGGCCGGTCGGCTACGAGCAGTACTTC. Protein product: CASSDGPVGYEQYF.

The sample holds a few counts of this clonotype. The rearrangement uses TRBV7-9 and TRBJ2-1, with a tentative D call TRBD2 (5 bases). There are 15 residues in the CDR3. Trimming cost V 1 base and J 10 bases, with 17 bases left between them. CDR1 and CDR2 from the germline V gene are SEHNR and FQNEAQ (reference sequence). The CDR3 loop is CASSLESRWSGEQFF. In DNA, the CDR3 is TGTGCCAGCAGCTTAGAAAGTCGGTGGTCGGGGGAGCAGTTCTTC.

V gene TRBV5-6 combines with J gene TRBJ1-5; D unresolved. V was clipped by 0 bases and J by 2 bases, with 12 bases between them. Looked up from germline, CDR1 is SGHDT and CDR2 is YYEEEE. The CDR3 sequence is 16 residues long. The DNA of the CDR3 is TGTGCCAGCAGCTTGGCCGGAGGGAGACGCAATCAGCCCCAGCATTTT. Residues: CASSLAGGRRNQPQHF.

This clonotype was detected only a few times. The chain uses TRBV9 and TRBJ2-1; 10 nucleotides agree with TRBD1. The V and J ends lost 7 bases and 5 bases, in that order; junction bases with no gene match: 3. The length of the CDR3 is 13 residues. Germline V gene data show CDR1 as SGDLS and CDR2 as YYNGEE. CDR3 amino acids: CASGTGDNNEQFF. Here the CDR3 DNA reads TGTGCCAGCGGGACAGGGGATAACAATGAGCAGTTCTTC.

J is TRBJ2-7 and V is TRBV7-9; D unresolved. The CDR3 is 11 residues long. Per the germline V gene, CDR1 is SEHNR and CDR2 is FQNEAQ (reference sequence). The V end was cut by 5 bases, the J end by 0 bases, with 2 bases between. CDR3 in DNA: TGTGCCAGCAGCGACTCCTACGAGCAGTACGTC. The encoded protein is CASSDSYEQYV.

The chain has TRBV25-1 and TRBJ2-7; 9 bases agree with TRBD1. The germline gives CDR1 MGHDK, CDR2 SYGVNS. The CDR3 is made up of 14 amino acids. With V trimmed by 3 bases and J by 1 base, 1 base remained unmatched. CDR3 loop: CASSEGQGSYEQYF. The CDR3 nucleotides are TGTGCCAGCAGTGAGGGACAGGGATCCTACGAGCAGTACTTC.

J is TRBJ2-1 and V is TRBV29-1, with 7 nucleotides matching TRBD1. Trimming at V came to 2 bases and at J to 4 bases, leaving 2 bases not matched to a gene. Germline V gene data show CDR1 as SQVTM and CDR2 as ANQGSEA. This CDR3 is 13 amino acids long. The CDR3 DNA is TGCAGCGTTGAACCCAGGGGGTACAATGAGCAGTTCTTC. Its translation: CSVEPRGYNEQFF.

V usage is TRBV25-1 and J usage is TRBJ2-1; D perhaps matches TRBD1 (6 bases). This CDR3 contains 13 residues. In germline, CDR1 is MGHDK, CDR2 SYGVNS. V was pared by 7 bases and J by 9 bases, with 16 bases between. The CDR3 sequence: CASTSKQGTEQFF. In nucleotides, the CDR3 is TGTGCCAGCACCTCCAAACAGGGCACTGAGCAGTTCTTC.

The chain is built from TRBV12-3 or TRBV12-4 and TRBJ2-5, with D possibly matching TRBD1 (5 bases). The CDR3 has 15 residues. Deletions cut 3 bases from V and 0 bases from J, with 11 bases between. The CDR3 sequence: CASSFPGMNQETQYF. The CDR3 nucleotides are TGTGCCAGCAGTTTTCCAGGGATGAACCAAGAGACCCAGTACTTC.

This clonotype appeared many times. The CDR3 bases are TGTGCCAGCAGCTTGGGGCAGGCTCAAGAGACCCAGTACTTC. It encodes CASSLGQAQETQYF. J is TRBJ2-5 and V is TRBV5-4; D unclear. The CDR3 length is 14 residues. The V end was cut by 0 bases, the J end by 2 bases, with 8 bases between. Germline lookup yields CDR1 SGHNT and CDR2 YYREEE (reference sequence).

CDR3 DNA: TGTGCCACCAGCAGGCAGGGGGTTTCGGAGACCCAGTACTTC. The encoded protein is CATSRQGVSETQYF. The V and J genes are TRBV15 and TRBJ2-5; 7 bases are a match to TRBD1. From germline, CDR1 is LNHNV and CDR2 YYDKDF (reference sequence). V lost 3 bases to trimming and J lost 5 bases; unmatched junction nucleotides: 6. The CDR3 contains 14 residues.

This chain connects TRBV6-1 to TRBJ2-3; the D gene is possibly TRBD1 (7 bases). The length of the CDR3 is 16 residues. The V gene lost 6 bases and the J gene lost 3 bases, with 19 bases spanning the gap. Looked up from germline, CDR1 is MNHNS and CDR2 is SASEGT. Here the CDR3 reads CASRAWGGTATDTQYF. CDR3 DNA sequence: TGTGCCAGCAGGGCGTGGGGCGGGACAGCGACAGATACGCAGTATTTT.

This clonotype was seen a handful of times. V and J are TRBV9 and TRBJ2-3, with D possibly TRBD2 on 6 matching bases. Trimming took 2 bases from V and 1 from J, leaving 8 bases between them. CDR1 is SGDLS and CDR2 is YYNGEE in the germline V gene. CDR3 length equals 14 residues. The CDR3 sequence: CASSVAGRTDTQYF. The CDR3 DNA follows: TGTGCCAGCAGCGTCGCGGGACGCACAGATACGCAGTATTTT.

This clonotype turned up a few times. The rearrangement uses TRBV7-2 and TRBJ1-1; possibly TRBD1 for D (5 bases). Looked up from germline, CDR1 is SGHTA and CDR2 is FQGNSA. The CDR3 has 15 residues. Trimming removed 4 bases at V and 0 bases at J, with 12 bases between. The CDR3 sequence: CASSYLEGLNTEAFF. The CDR3 DNA sequence: TGTGCCAGCAGCTACCTGGAGGGACTGAACACTGAAGCTTTCTTT.